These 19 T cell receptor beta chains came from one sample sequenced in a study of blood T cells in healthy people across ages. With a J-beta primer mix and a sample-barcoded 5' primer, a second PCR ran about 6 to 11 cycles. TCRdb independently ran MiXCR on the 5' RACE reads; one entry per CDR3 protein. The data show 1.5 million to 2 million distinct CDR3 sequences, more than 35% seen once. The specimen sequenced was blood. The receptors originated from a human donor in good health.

This CDR3 is CATTGLYYGYTF. The CDR3 DNA reads TGTGCCACTACAGGACTATACTATGGCTACACCTTC. This chain links TRBV27 with TRBJ1-2, with D possibly matching TRBD1 (5 bases). V lost 10 bases and J lost 3, with 12 bases in between. Germline V gene sequence: CDR1 MNHEY, CDR2 SMNVEV (reference sequence). The CDR3 loop spans 12 amino acids.

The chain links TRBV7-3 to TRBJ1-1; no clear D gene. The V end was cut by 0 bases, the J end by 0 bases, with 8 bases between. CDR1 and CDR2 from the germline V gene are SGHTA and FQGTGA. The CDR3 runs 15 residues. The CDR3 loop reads CASSLTARMNTEAFF. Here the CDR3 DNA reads TGTGCCAGCAGCTTAACGGCTCGGATGAACACTGAAGCTTTCTTT.

The DNA of the CDR3 is TGTGCCAGCAGTTTGTCTCGAGGGGAGACCCAGTTCTTC. Encoded protein: CASSLSRGETQFF. The gene calls are TRBV12-3 or TRBV12-4 and TRBJ2-1, with D perhaps given as TRBD1 or TRBD2 (5 bases each). The ends were cut back, 3 bases at V and 13 bases at J, with 16 bases in the middle. The CDR3 runs to 13 residues.

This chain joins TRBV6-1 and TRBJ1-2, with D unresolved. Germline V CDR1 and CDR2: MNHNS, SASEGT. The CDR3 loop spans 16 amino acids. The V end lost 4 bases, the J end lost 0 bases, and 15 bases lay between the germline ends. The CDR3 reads CASSGPGLGTNYGYTF. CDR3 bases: TGTGCCAGCAGTGGCCCTGGTCTAGGGACTAACTATGGCTACACCTTC.

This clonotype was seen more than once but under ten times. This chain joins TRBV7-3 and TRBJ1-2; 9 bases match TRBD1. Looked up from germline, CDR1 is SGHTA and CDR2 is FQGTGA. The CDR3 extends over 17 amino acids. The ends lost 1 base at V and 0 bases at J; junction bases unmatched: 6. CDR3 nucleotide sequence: TGTGCCAGCAGCTTAATGGGGACAGGGACAGCTAACTATGGCTACACCTTC. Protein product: CASSLMGTGTANYGYTF.

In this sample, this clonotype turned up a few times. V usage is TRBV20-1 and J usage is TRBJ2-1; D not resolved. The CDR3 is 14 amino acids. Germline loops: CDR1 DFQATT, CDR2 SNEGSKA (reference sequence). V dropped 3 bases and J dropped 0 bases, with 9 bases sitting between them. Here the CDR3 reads CSARDMSSYNEQFF. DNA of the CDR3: TGCAGTGCTAGGGATATGAGCTCCTACAATGAGCAGTTCTTC.

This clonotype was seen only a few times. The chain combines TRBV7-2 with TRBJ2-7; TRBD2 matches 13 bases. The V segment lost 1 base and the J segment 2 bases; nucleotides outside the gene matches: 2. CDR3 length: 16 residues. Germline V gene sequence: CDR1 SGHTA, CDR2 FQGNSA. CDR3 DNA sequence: TGTGCCAGCAGCTTAGTTGGGACTAGCGGGGCCTACGAGCAGTACTTC. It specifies CASSLVGTSGAYEQYF.

The CDR3, as DNA: TGTGCCAGCAGCCTAGGTGGTGCGCTTCAGTACTACGAGCAGTACTTC. It yields the protein CASSLGGALQYYEQYF. This chain uses TRBV11-2 with TRBJ2-7; D call uncertain. The germline V and J ends were trimmed by 5 bases and 3 bases, with 20 bases remaining between them. Germline V gene data show CDR1 as SGHAT and CDR2 as FQNNGV. The CDR3 extends over 16 amino acids.

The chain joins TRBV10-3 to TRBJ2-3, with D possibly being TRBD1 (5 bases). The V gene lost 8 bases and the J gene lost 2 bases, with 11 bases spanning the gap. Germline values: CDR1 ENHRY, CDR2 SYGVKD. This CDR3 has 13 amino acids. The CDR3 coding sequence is TGTGCCATCGTTGACAGACCCACAGATACGCAGTATTTT. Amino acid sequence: CAIVDRPTDTQYF.

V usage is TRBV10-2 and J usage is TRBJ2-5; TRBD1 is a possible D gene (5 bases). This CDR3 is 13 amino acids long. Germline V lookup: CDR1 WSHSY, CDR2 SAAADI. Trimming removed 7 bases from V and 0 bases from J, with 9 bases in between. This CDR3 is CASMKDNQETQYF. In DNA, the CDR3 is TGCGCCAGCATGAAGGACAACCAAGAGACCCAGTACTTC.

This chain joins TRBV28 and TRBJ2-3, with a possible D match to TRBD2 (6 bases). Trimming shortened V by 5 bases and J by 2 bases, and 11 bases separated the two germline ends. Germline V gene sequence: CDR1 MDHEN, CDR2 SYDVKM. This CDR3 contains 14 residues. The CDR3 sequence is CASSPQDYTDTQYF. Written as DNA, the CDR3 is TGTGCCAGCAGTCCGCAGGACTACACAGATACGCAGTATTTT.

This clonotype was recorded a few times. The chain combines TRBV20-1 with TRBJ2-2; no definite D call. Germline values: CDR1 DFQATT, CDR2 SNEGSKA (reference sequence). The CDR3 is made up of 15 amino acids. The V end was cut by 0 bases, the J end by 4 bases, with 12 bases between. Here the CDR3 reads CSAREGGPGTGELFF. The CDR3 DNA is TGCAGTGCTAGAGAGGGTGGGCCTGGCACCGGGGAGCTGTTTTTT.

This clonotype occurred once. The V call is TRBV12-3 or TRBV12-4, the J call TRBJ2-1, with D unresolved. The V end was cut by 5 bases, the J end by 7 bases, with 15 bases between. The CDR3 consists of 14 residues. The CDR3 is CASSLSDPGNEQFF. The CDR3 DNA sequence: TGTGCCAGCAGTCTTTCTGATCCCGGGAATGAGCAGTTCTTC.

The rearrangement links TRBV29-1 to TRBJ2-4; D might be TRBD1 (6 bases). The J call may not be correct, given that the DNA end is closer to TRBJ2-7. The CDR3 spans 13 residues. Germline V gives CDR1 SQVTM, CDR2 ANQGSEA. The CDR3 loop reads CSVGGQFTYEQYF. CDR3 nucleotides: TGCAGCGTAGGGGGACAATTTACCTACGAGCAGTACTTC.

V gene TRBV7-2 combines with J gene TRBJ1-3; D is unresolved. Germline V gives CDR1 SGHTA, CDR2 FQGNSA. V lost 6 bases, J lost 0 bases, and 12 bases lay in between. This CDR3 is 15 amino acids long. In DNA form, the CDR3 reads TGTGCCAGCAGTCTCAAAGGCCTCTCTGGAAACACCATATATTTT. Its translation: CASSLKGLSGNTIYF.

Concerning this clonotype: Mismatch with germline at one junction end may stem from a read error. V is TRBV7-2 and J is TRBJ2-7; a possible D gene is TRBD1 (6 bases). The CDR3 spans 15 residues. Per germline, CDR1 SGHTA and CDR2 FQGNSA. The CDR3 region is CACSATGNSYDEQYF. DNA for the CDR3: TGTGCCTGCAGCGCAACAGGGAATTCATACGACGAGCAGTACTTC.

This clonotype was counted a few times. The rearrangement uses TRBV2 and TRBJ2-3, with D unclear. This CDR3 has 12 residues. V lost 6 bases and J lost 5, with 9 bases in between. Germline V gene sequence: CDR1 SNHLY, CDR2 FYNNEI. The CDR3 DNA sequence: TGTGCCAGCAGCGGGCCGGAAGATACGCAGTATTTT. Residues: CASSGPEDTQYF.

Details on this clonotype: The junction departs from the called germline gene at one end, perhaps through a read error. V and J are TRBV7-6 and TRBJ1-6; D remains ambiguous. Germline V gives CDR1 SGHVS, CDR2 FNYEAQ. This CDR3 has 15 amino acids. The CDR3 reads CASSLGQRHNSPLHF. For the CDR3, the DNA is TGTGCCAGCAGCTTAGGCCAGCGTCATAACTCACCCCTCCACTTT.

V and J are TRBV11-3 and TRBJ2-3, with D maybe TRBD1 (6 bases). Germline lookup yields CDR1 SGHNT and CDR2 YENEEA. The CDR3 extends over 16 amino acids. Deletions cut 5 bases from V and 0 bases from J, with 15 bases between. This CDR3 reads CASSVGTTYSTDTQYF. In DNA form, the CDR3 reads TGTGCCAGCAGCGTTGGGACAACATATAGCACAGATACGCAGTATTTT. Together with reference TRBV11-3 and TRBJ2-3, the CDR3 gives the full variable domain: EAGVVQSPRYKIIEKKQPVAFWCNPISGHNTLYWYLQNLGQGPELLIRYENEEAVDDSQLPKDRFSAERLKGVDSTLKIQPAELGDSAVYLCASSVGTTYSTDTQYFGPGTRLTVL.